The 26 T cell receptor beta chains presented below share a single source sample, sequenced in a study of T cell responses to AZD1222 COVID-19 vaccine (dated by TCRdb to 2020 to 2022). Per the publication, the time point label means: about 28 days (+/-7) after the second vaccine dose. The meaning of the sample's treatment or condition label: meningococcal conjugate vaccine given as trial control. The library relied on the immunoSEQ multiplex PCR assay. Imported from immuneACCESS, the table was reduced by TCRdb to in-frame sequences with V and J called. These copies leave out some clones; in studies compared against another copy, an unresolved V gene accounts for under half, and the cause of the remainder is not known. Counted in this sample were 85,000 to 130,000 clones; about 89% of them appeared once. 3% to 3.5% of the sample is held by the ten biggest clonotypes. Sequenced here: peripheral blood, sampled 28 days after the second dose of the MenACWY control vaccine. These receptors came from an adult who received the MenACWY meningococcal vaccine as a control.

This chain joins TRBV2 and TRBJ2-3, with a tentative D call TRBD2 (7 bases). The CDR3 extends over 15 amino acids. The germline gives CDR1 SNHLY, CDR2 FYNNEI. Between the trimmed V and J ends, which lost 3 bases and 4 bases, there was a span of 14 bases. The CDR3 DNA is TGTGCCAGCAGTGAGGGGGGGGCCGGCCCAGATACGCAGTATTTT. Its protein is CASSEGGAGPDTQYF.

The chain is built from TRBV6-2 or TRBV6-3 and TRBJ2-3, with TRBD2 matching over 13 bases. Unmatched junction bases numbered 3, after V lost 0 bases and J lost 0 bases. The V gene's germline CDR1 is MNHEY and CDR2 SVGEGT. The CDR3 loop spans 18 amino acids. CDR3 bases: TGTGCCAGCAGTTACTCGACTAGCGGGGGGAGAAGCACAGATACGCAGTATTTT. Protein: CASSYSTSGGRSTDTQYF.

This chain uses TRBV5-5 with TRBJ2-7; TRBD2 aligns across 7 bases. The length of the CDR3 is 17 residues. CDR1 is SGHKS, CDR2 YYEKEE, per germline (reference sequence). V shed 0 bases, J shed 4 bases, and the junction held 13 bases outside the gene matches. CDR3 residues: CASSLGSASGAPYEQYF. CDR3 DNA sequence: TGTGCCAGCAGCTTGGGGTCGGCGAGCGGGGCCCCTTACGAGCAGTACTTC.

The rearrangement links TRBV7-9 to TRBJ2-7; a possible D gene is TRBD1 (6 bases). This CDR3 region has 13 residues. Per the germline V gene, CDR1 is SEHNR and CDR2 is FQNEAQ (reference sequence). V shed 8 bases and J shed 5 bases, with 16 bases lying between them. CDR3 DNA: TGTGCCAGCGGCCAGGGGCTGCTCCACGAGCAGTACTTC. Amino acid sequence: CASGQGLLHEQYF. The variable domain in full, completed from reference TRBV7-9 and TRBJ2-7, reads DTGVSQNPRHKITKRGQNVTFRCDPISEHNRLYWYRQTLGQGPEFLTYFQNEAQLEKSRLLSDRFSAERPKGSFSTLEIQRTEQGDSAMYLCASGQGLLHEQYFGPGTRLTVT.

The chain is built from TRBV11-2 and TRBJ2-5; D might be TRBD1 (6 bases). Trimming stripped 5 bases from V and 2 bases from J, with 12 bases between. The CDR3 length is 14 residues. Germline CDR1 is SGHAT and CDR2 is FQNNGV. CDR3 sequence (DNA): TGTGCCAGCAGCCCGGACAGAAAACAAGAGACCCAGTACTTC. Residues: CASSPDRKQETQYF.

The V and J genes are TRBV7-9 and TRBJ2-7; perhaps D is TRBD1 or TRBD2 (5 bases each). CDR3 length equals 15 residues. CDR1 is SEHNR and CDR2 is FQNEAQ in the germline V gene (reference sequence). V lost 7 bases to trimming and J lost 0 bases, with 16 bases between them. The CDR3 loop is CASTWDGTGSYEQYF. Written as DNA, the CDR3 is TGTGCCAGCACCTGGGACGGGACGGGCTCCTACGAGCAGTACTTC.

The chain uses TRBV7-2 and TRBJ2-2, with TRBD1 as a possible D gene (5 bases). Deletions cut 1 base from V and 12 bases from J, with 12 bases between. This CDR3 is 13 amino acids long. Germline CDR1 and CDR2: SGHTA and FQGNSA. This CDR3 is CASSLEGQGKLFF. CDR3 bases: TGTGCCAGCAGCTTAGAAGGGCAGGGAAAGCTGTTTTTT.

The rearrangement links TRBV6-5 to TRBJ2-7; 8 bases line up with TRBD1. Per the germline V gene, CDR1 is MNHEY and CDR2 is SVGAGI. The J segment lost 1 base and the V segment lost 0 bases, leaving 2 bases of the junction unmatched. The length of the CDR3 is 15 residues. The CDR3 reads CASSYSRQGSYEQYF. In DNA form, the CDR3 reads TGTGCCAGCAGTTACTCGAGACAGGGGTCCTACGAGCAGTACTTC.

V gene TRBV18 combines with J gene TRBJ1-1; perhaps TRBD1 as D (5 bases). The length of the CDR3 is 13 residues. The germline V and J ends were trimmed by 5 bases and 4 bases, with 11 bases remaining between them. CDR1 and CDR2 from the germline V gene are KGHSH and LQKENI. CDR3 nucleotide sequence: TGTGCCAGCTCAGGGGCCGCGGTCACTGAAGCTTTCTTT. Amino acids: CASSGAAVTEAFF.

The chain joins TRBV7-2 to TRBJ2-7, with unresolved D. The germline V gene encodes CDR1 SGHTA and CDR2 FQGNSA. This CDR3 is built from 14 residues. V shed 4 bases and J shed 0 bases, with 10 bases lying between them. CDR3 loop: CASSYDPLSYEQYF. Written as DNA, the CDR3 is TGTGCCAGCAGCTACGACCCACTCTCCTACGAGCAGTACTTC.

This chain uses TRBV10-3 with TRBJ1-4, with D hard to call. Germline CDR1 and CDR2: ENHRY and SYGVKD. This CDR3 comprises 13 residues. Trimming left V 4 bases short and J 1 base short, with 4 bases between. CDR3 DNA sequence: TGTGCCATCAGTGCTGAAACTAATGAAAAACTGTTTTTT. It is translated as CAISAETNEKLFF.

The DNA for the CDR3 is TGTGCCAGCAGCCGACAGACAGGGTCCATGAACACTGAAGCTTTCTTT. This encodes CASSRQTGSMNTEAFF. The chain combines TRBV3-1 (or the pseudogene TRBV3-2) with TRBJ1-1; 7 bases align to TRBD1. Germline V lookup: CDR1 LGHDT, CDR2 YNNKEL (reference sequence). Unmatched junction bases numbered 8, after V lost 4 bases and J lost 0 bases. The CDR3 extends over 16 amino acids.

The CDR3 nucleotides read TGTGCCAGCAGCTTGGTTCCAGGGATGAAAAATTATGGCTACACCTTC. This sequence encodes CASSLVPGMKNYGYTF. This chain joins TRBV5-6 and TRBJ1-2; TRBD1 is a possible D gene (5 bases). Germline CDR1 reads SGHDT; CDR2 reads YYEEEE. This CDR3 region has 16 residues. Trimming took off 0 bases at V and 5 bases at J, with 17 bases between the two ends.

Concerning this clone itself: At one end, the junction sequence differs from germline, possibly due to a read error. J is TRBJ2-3 and V is TRBV7-7, with D maybe TRBD2 (6 bases). Looked up from germline, CDR1 is SSHAT and CDR2 is FNYEAQ (reference sequence). This CDR3 has 16 residues. CDR3 nucleotide sequence: TGTGCTAGCAGCTTAGGCGGAGGGGACCGTACAGATACGCAGTATTTT. It is translated as CASSLGGGDRTDTQYF.

The chain employs TRBV27 and TRBJ2-7; tentative D call: TRBD2 (6 bases). Germline V gene data show CDR1 as MNHEY and CDR2 as SMNVEV (reference sequence). The CDR3 is 14 amino acids. The V and J ends lost 3 bases and 0 bases respectively, with 9 bases between them. The CDR3 sequence: CASSFLANSYEQYF. CDR3 DNA sequence: TGTGCCAGCAGTTTCCTAGCGAACTCCTACGAGCAGTACTTC.

The chain carries TRBV4-2 and TRBJ1-2, with TRBD1 matching 9 bases. Per germline, CDR1 LGHNA and CDR2 YNFKEQ. This CDR3 has 14 residues. V lost 7 bases and J lost 6; bases outside the gene matches: 9. The CDR3 DNA is TGTGCCAGCAAGGACAGGGGATTAGGCGATGGCTACACCTTC. As protein: CASKDRGLGDGYTF.

The V call is TRBV7-3, the J call TRBJ1-1; D unclear. Deletions cut 3 bases from V and 5 bases from J, with 10 bases between. The germline CDR1 and CDR2 sequences are SGHTA and FQGTGA. CDR3 length: 13 amino acids. This chain's CDR3 is CASSFLLETEAFF. CDR3 coding DNA: TGTGCCAGCAGCTTTTTGTTAGAAACTGAAGCTTTCTTT. The variable domain in full, completed from reference TRBV7-3 and TRBJ1-1, reads GAGVSQTPSNKVTEKGKYVELRCDPISGHTALYWYRQSLGQGPEFLIYFQGTGAADDSGLPNDRFFAVRPEGSVSTLKIQRTERGDSAVYLCASSFLLETEAFFGQGTRLTVV.

The chain is built from TRBV11-1 and TRBJ2-7; D gene uncertain. Trimming removed 3 bases from V and 4 bases from J, with 4 bases in between. The CDR3 is 11 amino acids. CDR1 SGHAT and CDR2 FQDESV come from the germline V gene (reference sequence). The CDR3 coding sequence is TGTGCCAGCAGCTTCGCGTACGAGCAGTACTTC. It translates to CASSFAYEQYF.

The chain uses TRBV9 and TRBJ1-2; 10 positions agree with TRBD1. Germline V gene lookup returns CDR1 SGDLS and CDR2 YYNGEE. The J segment lost 7 bases and the V segment lost 0 bases, leaving 3 bases of the junction unmatched. CDR3 length equals 14 residues. The CDR3 coding sequence is TGTGCCAGCAGCGTAGGACAGGGGGCGGGTGGCTACACCTTC. It encodes CASSVGQGAGGYTF.

V and J are TRBV10-3 and TRBJ1-2; a possible D gene is TRBD1 (6 bases). CDR3 length: 14 amino acids. Germline-derived CDR1 and CDR2 are ENHRY and SYGVKD. Trimming left V 9 bases short and J 5 bases short, with 19 bases between. The CDR3 DNA sequence: TGTGCCATTGCCCGGGAGGGGGAATATTATGGCTACACCTTC. Translating gives CAIAREGEYYGYTF.

The CDR3 sequence: CASSLGSIVRYTEAFF. CDR3 DNA sequence: TGTGCCAGCAGCTTAGGGTCAATTGTCAGATACACTGAAGCTTTCTTT. The rearrangement joins TRBV7-9 to TRBJ1-1; D unresolved. Germline V gene lookup returns CDR1 SEHNR and CDR2 FQNEAQ (reference sequence). The CDR3 length is 16 residues. V was pared by 1 base and J by 3 bases, with 15 bases between.

The V gene is TRBV29-1, the J gene TRBJ2-7, with TRBD1 as a possible D gene (6 bases). CDR1 is SQVTM, CDR2 ANQGSEA, per germline. Deletions cut 3 bases from V and 4 bases from J, with 16 bases between. CDR3 length: 14 residues. Here the CDR3 DNA reads TGCAGCGTTGAGCCCCGTGGACAGCCTTACGAGCAGTACTTC. It yields the protein CSVEPRGQPYEQYF.

The chain joins TRBV7-2 to TRBJ1-3; D call uncertain. CDR1 SGHTA and CDR2 FQGNSA come from the germline V gene. V lost 5 bases and J lost 5, with 13 bases in between. The length of the CDR3 is 14 residues. The DNA for the CDR3 is TGTGCCAGCAGCCCCCGTCAAGGCCGAAACACCATATATTTT. Amino acids: CASSPRQGRNTIYF.

This chain uses TRBV24-1 with TRBJ1-5; TRBD1 matches at 10 bases. This CDR3 is built from 16 residues. Germline CDR1 KGHDR, CDR2 SFDVKD. Germline trimming cut 3 bases from V and 3 bases from J; bases unmatched to any gene: 4. The CDR3 here is CATSDVGQGNNQPQHF. CDR3 bases: TGTGCCACCAGTGATGTGGGACAGGGGAACAATCAGCCCCAGCATTTT.

The rearrangement uses TRBV28 and TRBJ2-5; 8 nucleotides align to TRBD2. This CDR3 has 15 amino acids. The J segment lost 5 bases and the V segment lost 2 bases, leaving 7 bases of the junction unmatched. CDR1 and CDR2 from the germline V gene are MDHEN and SYDVKM. CDR3 nucleotides: TGTGCCAGCAGTTTACGCGGGGGGCAATGGGAGACCCAGTACTTC. Translation: CASSLRGGQWETQYF. The entire variable domain, with the rest obtained from reference TRBV28 and TRBJ2-5, is as follows: DVKVTQSSRYLVKRTGEKVFLECVQDMDHENMFWYRQDPGLGLRLIYFSYDVKMKEKGDIPEGYSVSREKKERFSLILESASTNQTSMYLCASSLRGGQWETQYFGPGTRLLVL.

CDR3 in amino acids: CASSLGLAESTDTQYF. In DNA form, the CDR3 reads TGCGCCAGCAGCTTAGGGCTAGCGGAGAGCACAGATACGCAGTATTTT. This chain links TRBV5-1 with TRBJ2-3; 7 bases map to TRBD2. Germline V CDR1 and CDR2: SGHRS, YFSETQ. After removal of 2 bases from V and 0 bases from J, the junction contained 6 bases not matched to a gene. The CDR3 has 16 residues.